The present T cell receptor (beta chain) was sequenced within a study of blood T cell repertoires in COVID-19. The wider study: In each case, the material was cDNA or gDNA derived from T cells, B-cell-depleted T cells, or PBMCs.

TCRdb keeps only in-frame clones here, not all; method: immunoSEQ multiplex PCR. Of roughly 270,000 clones listed, approximately 88% were seen once; the top ten hold roughly 9%. The CDR3 spans 15 residues. V was shortened by 0 bases and J by 2 bases, with 9 bases between the two germline ends. Germline CDR1 reads SGHAT; CDR2 reads FQNNGV. The material sequenced was peripheral blood. This receptor was identified in a man aged 18 to 29 with active or convalescent COVID-19. The genes are TRBV11-2 and TRBJ2-3, with D possibly being TRBD1 (6 bases). The CDR3 coding sequence is TGTGCCAGCAGCTTAGACTGGGGGCCCACAGATACGCAGTATTTT. Encoded protein: CASSLDWGPTDTQYF.